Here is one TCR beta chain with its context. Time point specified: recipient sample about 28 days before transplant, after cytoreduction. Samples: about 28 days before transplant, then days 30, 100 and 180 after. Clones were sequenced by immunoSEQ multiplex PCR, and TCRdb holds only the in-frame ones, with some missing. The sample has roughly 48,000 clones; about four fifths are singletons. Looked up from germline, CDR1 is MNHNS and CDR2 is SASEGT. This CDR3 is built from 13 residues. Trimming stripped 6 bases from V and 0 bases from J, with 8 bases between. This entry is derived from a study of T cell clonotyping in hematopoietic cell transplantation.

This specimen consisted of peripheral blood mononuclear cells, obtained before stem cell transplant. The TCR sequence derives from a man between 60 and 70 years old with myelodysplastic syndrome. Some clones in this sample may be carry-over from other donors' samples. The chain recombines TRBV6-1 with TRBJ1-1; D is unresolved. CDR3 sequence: CASSLYMNTEAFF. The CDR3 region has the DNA TGTGCCAGCAGCCTATATATGAACACTGAAGCTTTCTTT.